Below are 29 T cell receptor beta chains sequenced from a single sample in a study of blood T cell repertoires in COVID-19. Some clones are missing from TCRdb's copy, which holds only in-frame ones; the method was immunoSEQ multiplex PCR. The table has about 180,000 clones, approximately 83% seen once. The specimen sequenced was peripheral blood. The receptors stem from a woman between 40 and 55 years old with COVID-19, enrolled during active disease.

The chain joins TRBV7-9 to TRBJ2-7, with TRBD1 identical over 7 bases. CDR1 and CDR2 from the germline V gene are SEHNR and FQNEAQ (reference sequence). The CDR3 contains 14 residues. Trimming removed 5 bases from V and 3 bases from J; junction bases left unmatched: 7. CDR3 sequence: CASSARDRVYEQYF. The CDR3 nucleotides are TGTGCCAGCAGCGCCAGAGACAGGGTCTACGAGCAGTACTTC.

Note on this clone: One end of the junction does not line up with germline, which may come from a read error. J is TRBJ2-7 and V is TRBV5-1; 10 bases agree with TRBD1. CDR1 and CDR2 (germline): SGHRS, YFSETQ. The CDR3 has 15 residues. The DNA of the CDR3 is TGCGCCAGCAGCGTTCGACAGGGGGCCTCCCACGAGCAGTACTTC. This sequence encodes CASSVRQGASHEQYF.

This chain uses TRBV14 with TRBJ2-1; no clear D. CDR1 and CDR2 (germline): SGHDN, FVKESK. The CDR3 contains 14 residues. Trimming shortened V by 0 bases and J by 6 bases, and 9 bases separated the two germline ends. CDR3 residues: CASSQDLSLNEQFF. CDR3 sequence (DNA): TGTGCCAGCAGCCAAGATTTGTCCCTCAATGAGCAGTTCTTC.

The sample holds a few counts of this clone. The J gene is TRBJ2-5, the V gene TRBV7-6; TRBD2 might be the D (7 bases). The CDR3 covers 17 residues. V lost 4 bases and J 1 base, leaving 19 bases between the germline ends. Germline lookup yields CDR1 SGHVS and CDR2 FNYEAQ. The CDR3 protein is CASSSLKGGGTQETQYF. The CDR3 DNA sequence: TGTGCCAGCAGCTCCCTAAAAGGGGGGGGGACCCAAGAGACCCAGTACTTC.

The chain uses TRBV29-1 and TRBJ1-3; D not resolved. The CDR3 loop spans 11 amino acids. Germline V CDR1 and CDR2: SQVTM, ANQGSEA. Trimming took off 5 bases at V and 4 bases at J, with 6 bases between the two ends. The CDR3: CSVLSGNTIYF. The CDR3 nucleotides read TGCAGCGTTCTGTCGGGAAACACCATATATTTT.

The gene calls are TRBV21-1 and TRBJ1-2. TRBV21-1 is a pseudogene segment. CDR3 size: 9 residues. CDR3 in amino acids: CASSTGDTF. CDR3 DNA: TGTGCCAGCAGCACCGGAGACACCTTC.

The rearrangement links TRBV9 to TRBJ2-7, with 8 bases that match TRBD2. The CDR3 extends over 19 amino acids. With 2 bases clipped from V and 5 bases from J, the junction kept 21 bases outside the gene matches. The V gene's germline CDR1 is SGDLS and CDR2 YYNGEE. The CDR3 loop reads CASSVTPLAGLDTRHEQYF. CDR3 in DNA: TGTGCCAGCAGCGTTACTCCGCTAGCGGGCCTCGATACTCGCCACGAGCAGTACTTC.

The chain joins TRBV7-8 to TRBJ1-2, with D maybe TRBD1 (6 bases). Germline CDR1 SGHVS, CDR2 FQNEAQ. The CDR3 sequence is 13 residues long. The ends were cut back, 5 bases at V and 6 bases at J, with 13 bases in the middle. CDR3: CASSLRTANGYTF. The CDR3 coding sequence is TGTGCCAGCAGCCTTCGGACAGCTAATGGCTACACCTTC. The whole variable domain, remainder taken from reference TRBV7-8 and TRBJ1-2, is GAGVSQSPRYKVAKRGQDVALRCDPISGHVSLFWYQQALGQGPEFLTYFQNEAQLDKSGLPSDRFFAERPEGSVSTLKIQRTQQEDSAVYLCASSLRTANGYTFGSGTRLTVV.

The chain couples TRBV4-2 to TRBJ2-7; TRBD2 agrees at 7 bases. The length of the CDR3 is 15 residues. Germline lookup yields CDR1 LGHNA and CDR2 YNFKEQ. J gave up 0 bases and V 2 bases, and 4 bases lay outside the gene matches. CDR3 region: CASSQQGGSSYEQYF. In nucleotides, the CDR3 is TGTGCCAGCAGCCAACAGGGCGGGAGCTCCTACGAGCAGTACTTC.

CDR3 coding DNA: TGCGCCAGCAGTGAGGGACGGGGAAATGAGCAGTTCTTC. It encodes CASSEGRGNEQFF. J is TRBJ2-1 and V is TRBV10-1; D is perhaps TRBD2 (5 bases). The CDR3 contains 13 residues. The ends were cut back, 2 bases at V and 7 bases at J, with 9 bases in the middle. The germline CDR1 and CDR2 sequences are WNHNN and SYGVQD (reference sequence).

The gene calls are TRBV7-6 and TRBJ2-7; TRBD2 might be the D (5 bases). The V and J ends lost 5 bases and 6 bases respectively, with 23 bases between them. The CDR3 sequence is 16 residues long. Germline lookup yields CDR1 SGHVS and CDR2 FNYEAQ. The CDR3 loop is CASSPAVAVPTTEQYF. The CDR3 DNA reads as TGTGCCAGCAGCCCGGCCGTAGCAGTCCCGACTACCGAGCAGTACTTC. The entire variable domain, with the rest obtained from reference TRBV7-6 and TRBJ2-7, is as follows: GAGVSQSPRYKVTKRGQDVALRCDPISGHVSLYWYRQALGQGPEFLTYFNYEAQQDKSGLPNDRFSAERPEGSISTLTIQRTEQRDSAMYRCASSPAVAVPTTEQYFGPGTRLTVT.

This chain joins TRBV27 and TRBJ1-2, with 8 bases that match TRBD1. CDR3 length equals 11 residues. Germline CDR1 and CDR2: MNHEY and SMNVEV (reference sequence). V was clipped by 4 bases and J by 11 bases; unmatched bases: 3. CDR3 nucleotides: TGTGCCAGCAGTTACAGGGGGATATACACCTTC. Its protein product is CASSYRGIYTF.

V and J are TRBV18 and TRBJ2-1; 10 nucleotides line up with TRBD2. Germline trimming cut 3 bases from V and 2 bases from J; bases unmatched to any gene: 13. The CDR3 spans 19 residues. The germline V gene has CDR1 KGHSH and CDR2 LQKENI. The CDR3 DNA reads TGTGCCAGCTCACCTCGGTCGGAGATAGCGGGAGGTACCTACAATGAGCAGTTCTTC. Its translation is CASSPRSEIAGGTYNEQFF.

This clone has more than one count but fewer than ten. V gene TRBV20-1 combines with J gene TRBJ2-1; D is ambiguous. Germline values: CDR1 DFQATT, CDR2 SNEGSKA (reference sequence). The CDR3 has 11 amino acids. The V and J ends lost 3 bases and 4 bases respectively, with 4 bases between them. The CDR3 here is CSASGYNEQFF. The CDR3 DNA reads TGCAGTGCTAGCGGTTACAATGAGCAGTTCTTC.

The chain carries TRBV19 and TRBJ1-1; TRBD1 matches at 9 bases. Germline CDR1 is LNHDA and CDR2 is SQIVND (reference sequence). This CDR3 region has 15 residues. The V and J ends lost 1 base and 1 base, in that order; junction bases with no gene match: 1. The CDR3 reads CASSIGDRANTEAFF. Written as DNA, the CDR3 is TGTGCCAGTAGTATAGGGGACAGGGCGAACACTGAAGCTTTCTTT.

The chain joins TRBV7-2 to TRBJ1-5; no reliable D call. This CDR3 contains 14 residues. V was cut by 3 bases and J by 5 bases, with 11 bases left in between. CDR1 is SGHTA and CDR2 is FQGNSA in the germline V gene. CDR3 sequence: CASSLGLQDQPQHF. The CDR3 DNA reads TGTGCCAGCAGCTTGGGCCTGCAGGATCAGCCCCAGCATTTT.

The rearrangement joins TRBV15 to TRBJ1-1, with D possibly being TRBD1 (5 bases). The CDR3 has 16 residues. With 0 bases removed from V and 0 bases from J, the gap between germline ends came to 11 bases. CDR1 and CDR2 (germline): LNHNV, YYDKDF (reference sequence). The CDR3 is CATSREAGGLNTEAFF. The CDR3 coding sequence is TGTGCCACCAGCAGAGAAGCCGGGGGATTGAACACTGAAGCTTTCTTT.

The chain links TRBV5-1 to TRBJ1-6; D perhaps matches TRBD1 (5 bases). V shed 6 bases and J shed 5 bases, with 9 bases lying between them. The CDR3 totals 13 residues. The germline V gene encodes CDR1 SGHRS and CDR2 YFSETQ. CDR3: CASTAGNNSPLHF. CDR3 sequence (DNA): TGCGCCAGCACGGCAGGGAATAATTCACCCCTCCACTTT.

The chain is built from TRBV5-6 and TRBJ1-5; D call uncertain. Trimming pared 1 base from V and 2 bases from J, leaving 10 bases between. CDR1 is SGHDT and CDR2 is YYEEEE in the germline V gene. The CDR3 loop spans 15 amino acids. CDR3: CASSLFVQGNQPQHF. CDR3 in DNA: TGTGCCAGCAGCTTGTTCGTCCAGGGCAATCAGCCCCAGCATTTT.

CDR3 in amino acids: CASSLNSGGYTF. The CDR3 DNA is TGTGCCAGCAGCTTGAACAGCGGGGGCTACACCTTC. The rearrangement links TRBV28 to TRBJ1-2; no reliable D call. The germline V gene encodes CDR1 MDHEN and CDR2 SYDVKM. The CDR3 contains 12 residues. Trimming left V 6 bases short and J 8 bases short, with 13 bases between.

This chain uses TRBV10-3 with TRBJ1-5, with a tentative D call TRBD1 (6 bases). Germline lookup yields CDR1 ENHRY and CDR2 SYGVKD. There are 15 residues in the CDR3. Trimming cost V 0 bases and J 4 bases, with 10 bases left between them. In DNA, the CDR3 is TGTGCCATCAGTGAGTCGGGGGCGGTAAATCAGCCCCAGCATTTT. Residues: CAISESGAVNQPQHF.

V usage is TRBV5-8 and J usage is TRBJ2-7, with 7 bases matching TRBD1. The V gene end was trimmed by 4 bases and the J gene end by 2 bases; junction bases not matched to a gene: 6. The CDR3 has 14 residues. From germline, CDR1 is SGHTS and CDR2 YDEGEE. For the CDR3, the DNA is TGTGCCAGCAGCACATACAGGGGCCCCTACGAGCAGTACTTC. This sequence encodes CASSTYRGPYEQYF.

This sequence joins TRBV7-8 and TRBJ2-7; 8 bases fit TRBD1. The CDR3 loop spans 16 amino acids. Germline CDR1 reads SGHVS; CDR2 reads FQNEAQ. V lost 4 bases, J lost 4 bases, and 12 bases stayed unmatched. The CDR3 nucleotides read TGTGCCAGCAGCTCCCCCGGACAGGGCCGCCCTTACGAGCAGTACTTC. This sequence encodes CASSSPGQGRPYEQYF.

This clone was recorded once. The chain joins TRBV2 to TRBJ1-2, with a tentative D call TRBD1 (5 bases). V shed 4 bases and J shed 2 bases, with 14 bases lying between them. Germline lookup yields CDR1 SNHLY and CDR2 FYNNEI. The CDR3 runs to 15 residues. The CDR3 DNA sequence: TGTGCCAGCAGTGCGAATCAGGGTACCAACTATGGCTACACCTTC. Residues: CASSANQGTNYGYTF.

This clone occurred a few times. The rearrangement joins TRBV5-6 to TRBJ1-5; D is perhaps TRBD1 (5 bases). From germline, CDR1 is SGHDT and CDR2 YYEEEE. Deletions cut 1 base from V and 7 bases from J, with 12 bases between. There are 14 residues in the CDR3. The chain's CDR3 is CASSLKQGSQPQHF. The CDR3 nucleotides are TGTGCCAGCAGCTTGAAGCAGGGTAGCCAGCCCCAGCATTTT.

The CDR3 bases are TGTGCCAGCAGCGTTGAGGTCCCCTATGGCTACACCTTC. Translating it yields CASSVEVPYGYTF. The chain is built from TRBV9 and TRBJ1-2; D not resolved. V lost 2 bases to trimming and J lost 4 bases, with 9 bases between them. The CDR3 consists of 13 residues. The germline CDR1 and CDR2 sequences are SGDLS and YYNGEE.

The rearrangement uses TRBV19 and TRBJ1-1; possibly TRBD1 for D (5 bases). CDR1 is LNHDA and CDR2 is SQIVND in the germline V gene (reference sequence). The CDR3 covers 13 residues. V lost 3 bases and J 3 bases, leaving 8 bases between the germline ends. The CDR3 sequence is CASSMKGDTEAFF. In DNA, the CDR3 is TGTGCCAGTAGTATGAAAGGGGACACTGAAGCTTTCTTT.

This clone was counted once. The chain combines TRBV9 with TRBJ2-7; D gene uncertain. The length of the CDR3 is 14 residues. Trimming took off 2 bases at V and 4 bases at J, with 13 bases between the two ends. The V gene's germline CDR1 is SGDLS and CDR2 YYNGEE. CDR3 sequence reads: CASSVAGYGYEQYF. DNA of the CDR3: TGTGCCAGCAGCGTTGCAGGTTATGGTTACGAGCAGTACTTC. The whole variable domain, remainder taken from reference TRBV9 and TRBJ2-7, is DSGVTQTPKHLITATGQRVTLRCSPRSGDLSVYWYQQSLDQGLQFLIQYYNGEERAKGNILERFSAQQFPDLHSELNLSSLELGDSALYFCASSVAGYGYEQYFGPGTRLTVT.

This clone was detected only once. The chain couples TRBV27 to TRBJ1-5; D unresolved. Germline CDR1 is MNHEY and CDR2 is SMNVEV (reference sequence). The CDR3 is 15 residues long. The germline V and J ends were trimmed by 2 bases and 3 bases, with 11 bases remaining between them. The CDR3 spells CASSLDTAHNQPQHF. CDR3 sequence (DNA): TGTGCCAGCAGTTTAGACACCGCGCACAATCAGCCCCAGCATTTT.